Sequencing of this T cell receptor beta chain was carried out in a study of identical twins. Findings and caveats of the study: Zero-insertion findings could be partly confounded by invariant cells (MAIT and iNKT cells). Twins showed weaker excess sharing in their beta out-of-frame sequences.

Germline V CDR1 and CDR2: MNHEY, SMNVEV (reference sequence). The CDR3 totals 15 residues. J lost 7 bases, V lost 5 bases, and 12 bases had no gene match. A note on this clonotype: No antigen is known for it.

TCRdb passed the 5' RACE reads through MiXCR, listing each CDR3 protein once. The sample contains 300,000 to 400,000 distinct CDR3 sequences, more than 9% of which appear only once. This same sample was also taken into another study, of yellow fever vaccine responses in identical twins. That paper notes: Twins' vaccine T cell responses reportedly seemed partly convergent and partly personalized.

V usage is TRBV27 and J usage is TRBJ2-7, with 9 nucleotides matching TRBD1. The source is a young woman in good health. The specimen was CD8+ T cells sorted from blood. CDR3 in amino acids: CASSPLGTGYWEQYF. The CDR3 region has the DNA TGTGCCAGCAGTCCCCTAGGGACAGGGTACTGGGAGCAGTACTTC.